These 10 T cell receptor beta chains were all obtained from the same sample, sequenced in a study of glioma-infiltrating T cells after dendritic cell vaccination. Sequencing was performed with immunoSEQ multiplex PCR; in TCRdb, only in-frame clones are kept and a portion is missing. The data contain about 76,000 clones, roughly 91% of them singletons. Time point defined: after dendritic cell vaccination, including at tumor progression/relapse. The specimen was blood, collected after dendritic cell vaccination. The receptor source for this set is a human donor with glioblastoma.

CDR3 DNA sequence: TGTGCCAGCAATGGCGGGAGGGACACCGGGGAGCTGTTTTTT. It is translated as CASNGGRDTGELFF. The genes are TRBV2 and TRBJ2-2; TRBD2 matches at 9 bases. The CDR3 sequence is 14 residues long. Germline CDR1 reads SNHLY; CDR2 reads FYNNEI. V was pared by 7 bases and J by 3 bases, with 3 bases of the junction left unmatched.

V and J are TRBV4-2 and TRBJ2-2; D is unresolved. CDR3 size: 14 residues. V was pared by 3 bases and J by 5 bases, with 10 bases between. Germline loops: CDR1 LGHNA, CDR2 YNFKEQ. The CDR3 sequence: CASSHGEVTGELFF. The CDR3 DNA reads as TGTGCCAGCAGCCATGGTGAGGTGACCGGGGAGCTGTTTTTT.

The J gene is TRBJ1-5, the V gene TRBV5-1; the match to TRBD1 covers 10 bases. Germline CDR1 and CDR2: SGHRS and YFSETQ. V shed 4 bases, J shed 5 bases, and the junction held 6 bases outside the gene matches. The CDR3 is 15 residues long. The CDR3 spells CASSVTGGIHQPQHF. The DNA of the CDR3 is TGCGCCAGCAGCGTGACAGGGGGCATCCATCAGCCCCAGCATTTT. Using reference TRBV5-1 and TRBJ1-5 for the parts outside the CDR3, the full variable domain is KAGVTQTPRYLIKTRGQQVTLSCSPISGHRSVSWYQQTPGQGLQFLFEYFSETQRNKGNFPGRFSGRQFSNSRSEMNVSTLELGDSALYLCASSVTGGIHQPQHFGDGTRLSIL.

The chain carries TRBV4-3 and TRBJ2-5, with TRBD2 identical over 11 bases. Germline lookup yields CDR1 LGHNA and CDR2 YSLEER. This CDR3 region has 16 residues. Trimming at V came to 0 bases and at J to 5 bases, leaving 5 bases not matched to a gene. CDR3 nucleotide sequence: TGCGCCAGCAGCCAAGACACTAGCGGGAGCGGCGAGACCCAGTACTTC. Amino acids: CASSQDTSGSGETQYF.

The gene calls are TRBV4-1 and TRBJ1-1; possible D gene TRBD1, 6 bases. V shed 7 bases and J shed 2 bases, with 20 bases lying between them. Per germline, CDR1 MGHRA and CDR2 YSYEKL. This CDR3 has 16 amino acids. The CDR3 protein is CASNRPVSGVNTEAFF. CDR3 nucleotides: TGCGCCAGCAACCGTCCGGTGTCAGGGGTTAACACTGAAGCTTTCTTT.

This clone was recorded a few times. This chain joins TRBV14 and TRBJ1-6; tentative D call: TRBD1 (6 bases). CDR1 and CDR2 from the germline V gene are SGHDN and FVKESK. The CDR3 runs 15 residues. Trimming pared 6 bases from V and 9 bases from J, leaving 18 bases between. DNA of the CDR3: TGTGCCAGCAGTCTAGTGGCAGGGGCCGGTTCACCCCTCCACTTT. As protein: CASSLVAGAGSPLHF.

The chain uses TRBV2 and TRBJ2-1; 8 bases line up with TRBD2. The CDR3 sequence is 14 residues long. Germline V gene sequence: CDR1 SNHLY, CDR2 FYNNEI. After removal of 5 bases from V and 7 bases from J, the junction contained 7 bases not matched to a gene. In nucleotides, the CDR3 is TGTGCCAGCAGTCACGAAGCGGGGGAGAATGAGCAGTTCTTC. Its translation: CASSHEAGENEQFF.

This clone was seen a few times. V is TRBV4-1 and J is TRBJ2-7; possibly TRBD1 for D (6 bases). The V gene lost 1 base and the J gene lost 7 bases, with 14 bases spanning the gap. Per the germline V gene, CDR1 is MGHRA and CDR2 is YSYEKL. The CDR3 runs to 14 residues. CDR3 DNA: TGCGCCAGCAGCCAAGCAGGGTTGGACAGTGAGCAGTACTTC. Translating it yields CASSQAGLDSEQYF.

CDR3 protein: CASRLKTENTEAFF. The DNA for the CDR3 is TGTGCCAGCAGACTGAAGACAGAGAACACTGAAGCTTTCTTT. This chain links TRBV27 with TRBJ1-1; D possibly corresponds to TRBD1 (5 bases). CDR1 and CDR2 from the germline V gene are MNHEY and SMNVEV (reference sequence). Trimming took off 6 bases at V and 1 base at J, with 12 bases between the two ends. This CDR3 has 14 residues.

The V and J genes are TRBV10-3 and TRBJ2-7; D perhaps matches TRBD1 (6 bases). The CDR3 loop spans 14 amino acids. With 6 bases removed from V and 5 bases from J, the gap between germline ends came to 17 bases. Germline CDR1 ENHRY, CDR2 SYGVKD. CDR3 sequence: CAIRRGLGADEQYF. Written as DNA, the CDR3 is TGTGCCATCAGGAGGGGGTTGGGGGCCGACGAGCAGTACTTC.